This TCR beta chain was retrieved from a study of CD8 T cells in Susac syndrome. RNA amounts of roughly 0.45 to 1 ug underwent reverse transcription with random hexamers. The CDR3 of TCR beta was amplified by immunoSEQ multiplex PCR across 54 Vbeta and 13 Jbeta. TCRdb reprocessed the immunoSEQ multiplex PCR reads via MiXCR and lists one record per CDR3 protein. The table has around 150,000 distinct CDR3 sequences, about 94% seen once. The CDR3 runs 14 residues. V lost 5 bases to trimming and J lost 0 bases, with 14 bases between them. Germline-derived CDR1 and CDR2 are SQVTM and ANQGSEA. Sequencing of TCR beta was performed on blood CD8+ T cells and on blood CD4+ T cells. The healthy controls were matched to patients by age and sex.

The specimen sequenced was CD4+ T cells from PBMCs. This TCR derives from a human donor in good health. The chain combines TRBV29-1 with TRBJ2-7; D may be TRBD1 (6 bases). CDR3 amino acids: CSVTSRTASYEQYF. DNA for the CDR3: TGCAGCGTTACTAGTCGGACAGCCTCCTACGAGCAGTACTTC.